This T cell receptor beta chain was captured in a study of T cells in Graves' hyperthyroidism and ophthalmopathy. Across the whole study: Once the initial diagnosis was made, peripheral blood was obtained before any treatment.

Study observations and caveats: Ophthalmopathy, as predicted by the model, came a median approximately 5.9 months after the prediction.

CDR3 size: 18 residues. CDR1 and CDR2 (germline): LNHDA, SQIVND (reference sequence). J gave up 2 bases and V 5 bases, and 11 bases lay outside the gene matches. RNA transcripts gave rise to amplified TCR beta CDR3 regions. With the HTBI primer set, the TCR CDR3 went through a first round of RT-PCR. One entry per CDR3 protein, called by TCRdb with MiXCR from the multiplex PCR reads. The data hold 25,000 to 30,000 distinct CDR3 sequences, with roughly 45% observed a single time. Hyperthyroidism in the patients, aged 18 to 65, was newly diagnosed and under 2 months in duration. Exclusion of patients followed from uncontrolled infection, other autoimmune disease, pregnancy or lactation. This clonotype was observed at least ten times. The target antigen is unknown.

Material: blood. This clonotype originated in a woman under 40 with Graves' hyperthyroidism. The chain carries TRBV19 and TRBJ2-7; 14 bases match TRBD2. DNA of the CDR3: TGTGCCAGTAGTTTTGGTGGGACTAGCGGGAGTGGGGCCTACGAGCAGTACTTC. This translates into CASSFGGTSGSGAYEQYF.